The next 31 T cell receptor beta chains were all read from a single sample in a study of T-cell reconstitution after alpha-beta-depleted transplantation in children (dated by TCRdb to 2015 to 2016). On the study overall, not on this receptor specifically: Over subsequent months, a decline in hyperexpanded clone frequencies was noted, and after one year, T-cell counts and TCRbeta diversity were mostly ascribed to newly produced T cells.

These TCRs' antigens remain unknown. Sample treatment or condition, as interpreted from the label and publication: allogeneic hematopoietic cell transplantation with graft depleted of TCRalphabeta T cells and CD19 B cells. The library was made by PCR. TCRdb names Illumina HiSeq 2500 as the instrument used. Molecular barcoding was employed in the preparation of TCR libraries, with unique molecular identifiers being used to normalize TCRbeta repertoire quantification. Using fastp trimming at Q25 and MiXCR clonotype assembly, TCRdb reanalyzed the public sequencing data and kept in-frame beta chains. Each CDR3 protein appears once, grouped with its most common genes and DNA. The sample includes some 300,000 distinct CDR3 sequences, with roughly 7.8% observed a single time. The biggest ten clones account for 9.1% of the sample. Sequencing used peripheral blood, obtained 360 days after TCRalphabeta/CD19-depleted stem cell transplant. Receptor source: a female patient aged 2-15 years who had a stem cell transplant for Fanconi anemia, so the T cells may come from the graft donor.

At least ten counts were recorded for this clonotype. The J gene is TRBJ2-1, the V gene TRBV29-1; D possibly matches TRBD1 or TRBD2 (6 bases each). Germline V gives CDR1 SQVTM, CDR2 ANQGSEA. Trimming left V 5 bases short and J 2 bases short, with 28 bases between. This CDR3 contains 19 residues. The CDR3 loop is CSVPRGGTLARWAYNEQFF. The CDR3 nucleotides are TGCAGCGTTCCTAGAGGGGGGACACTCGCGAGATGGGCCTACAATGAGCAGTTCTTC.

This clonotype turned up a few times. The chain joins TRBV18 to TRBJ2-1; 7 bases map to TRBD1. There are 17 residues in the CDR3. CDR1 and CDR2 (germline): KGHSH, LQKENI. After removal of 1 base from V and 9 bases from J, the junction contained 15 bases not matched to a gene. CDR3 sequence (DNA): TGTGCCAGCTCACCACGTAGTTGGACAGGCCTATTCGGTGAGCAGTTCTTC. Translating it yields CASSPRSWTGLFGEQFF. Based on the CDR3 plus reference TRBV18 and TRBJ2-1, the full variable domain is NAGVMQNPRHLVRRRGQEARLRCSPMKGHSHVYWYRQLPEEGLKFMVYLQKENIIDESGMPKERFSAEFPKEGPSILRIQQVVRGDSAAYFCASSPRSWTGLFGEQFFGPGTRLTVL.

The table lists this clonotype with many counts. The chain links TRBV5-1 to TRBJ2-3; D tentatively reads TRBD1 or TRBD2 (6 bases each). There are 11 residues in the CDR3. V lost 10 bases to trimming and J lost 8 bases, with 14 bases between them. CDR1 and CDR2 from the germline V gene are SGHRS and YFSETQ. CDR3 in amino acids: CASGAVGTQYF. As DNA, the CDR3 is TGCGCCTCGGGGGCAGTTGGTACGCAGTATTTT. The whole variable domain, filled in from reference TRBV5-1 and TRBJ2-3, reads KAGVTQTPRYLIKTRGQQVTLSCSPISGHRSVSWYQQTPGQGLQFLFEYFSETQRNKGNFPGRFSGRQFSNSRSEMNVSTLELGDSALYLCASGAVGTQYFGPGTRLTVL.

This clonotype showed up just a few times. The genes are TRBV7-3 and TRBJ2-7; 7 bases align to TRBD1. V lost 3 bases to trimming and J lost 1 base; unmatched junction nucleotides: 12. Germline loops: CDR1 SGHTA, CDR2 FQGTGA. The CDR3 covers 17 residues. CDR3 nucleotide sequence: TGTGCCAGCAGCTTTATTGGAGGACAGGCCAAATCCTACGAGCAGTACTTC. Translation: CASSFIGGQAKSYEQYF.

There are a few counts of this clonotype. The chain employs TRBV3-1 and TRBJ1-4, with D maybe TRBD1 (5 bases). The CDR3 loop spans 16 amino acids. CDR1 and CDR2 (germline): LGHDT, YNNKEL (reference sequence). Between the trimmed V and J ends, which lost 3 bases and 5 bases, there was a span of 16 bases. The CDR3 loop is CASSQGIRRGNEKLFF. The CDR3 DNA reads as TGTGCCAGCAGCCAGGGTATTCGGAGGGGAAATGAAAAACTGTTTTTT.

The table lists this clonotype with many counts. V gene TRBV7-2 combines with J gene TRBJ2-7; 13 bases fit TRBD2. Germline trimming cut 3 bases from V and 7 bases from J; bases unmatched to any gene: 3. The CDR3 length is 14 residues. Per the germline V gene, CDR1 is SGHTA and CDR2 is FQGNSA. CDR3 sequence: CASSFGLAGEEQYF. In DNA, the CDR3 is TGTGCCAGCAGCTTCGGACTAGCGGGGGAAGAGCAGTACTTC.

This clonotype was recorded many times. The rearrangement uses TRBV28 and TRBJ2-7, with D possibly being TRBD1 (5 bases). The CDR3 spans 13 residues. Between the trimmed V and J ends, which lost 5 bases and 3 bases, there was a span of 11 bases. CDR1 and CDR2 from the germline V gene are MDHEN and SYDVKM. The CDR3 loop is CASSTQGIYEQYF. The DNA of the CDR3 is TGTGCCAGCAGTACCCAGGGAATCTACGAGCAGTACTTC.

The V and J genes are TRBV30 and TRBJ1-5; D is ambiguous. This CDR3 spans 14 amino acids. Germline-derived CDR1 and CDR2 are GTSNPN and SVGIG (reference sequence). V lost 1 base, J lost 3 bases, and 10 bases lay in between. The chain's CDR3 is CAWSESGANQPQHF. The CDR3, as DNA: TGTGCCTGGAGTGAGTCAGGTGCCAATCAGCCCCAGCATTTT. Together with reference TRBV30 and TRBJ1-5, the CDR3 gives the full variable domain: SQTIHQWPATLVQPVGSPLSLECTVEGTSNPNLYWYRQAAGRGLQLLFYSVGIGQISSEVPQNLSASRPQDRQFILSSKKLLLSDSGFYLCAWSESGANQPQHFGDGTRLSIL.

This chain links TRBV28 with TRBJ2-5, with no clear D. The germline V gene encodes CDR1 MDHEN and CDR2 SYDVKM. The V and J ends lost 7 bases and 1 base respectively, with 13 bases between them. The CDR3 runs to 14 residues. CDR3 DNA sequence: TGTGCCAGCAATTGGGGTATTGCCCAAGAGACCCAGTACTTC. Translating gives CASNWGIAQETQYF. Supplemented by reference TRBV28 and TRBJ2-5, the full variable domain reads DVKVTQSSRYLVKRTGEKVFLECVQDMDHENMFWYRQDPGLGLRLIYFSYDVKMKEKGDIPEGYSVSREKKERFSLILESASTNQTSMYLCASNWGIAQETQYFGPGTRLLVL.

Worth noting for this clonotype: A read error may be the cause here, since a much bigger clone is one base away. The gene calls are TRBV10-3 and TRBJ2-1, with 9 bases lining up with TRBD2. Germline V CDR1 and CDR2: ENHRY, SYGVKD. The CDR3 sequence is 13 residues long. The CDR3 loop reads CASGGGSYKEQFF. The CDR3 DNA reads as TGTGCCAGCGGGGGGGGCTCCTACAAGGAGCAGTTCTTC.

This clonotype appeared a few times. This chain links TRBV9 with TRBJ1-2, with D unresolved. The germline gives CDR1 SGDLS, CDR2 YYNGEE. V was pared by 0 bases and J by 4 bases, with 10 bases between. The CDR3 length is 14 residues. The CDR3 spells CASSVGTIPYGYTF. As DNA, the CDR3 is TGTGCCAGCAGCGTAGGAACAATTCCCTATGGCTACACCTTC.

The chain carries TRBV5-1 and TRBJ2-3; 14 nucleotides agree with TRBD2. The CDR3 is 16 amino acids. The V and J ends lost 4 bases and 2 bases, in that order; junction bases with no gene match: 3. The germline V gene encodes CDR1 SGHRS and CDR2 YFSETQ. The CDR3 DNA reads as TGCGCCAGCAGCAAGGGACTAGCGGGGGCCACAGATACGCAGTATTTT. Translating it yields CASSKGLAGATDTQYF. Variable domain in full (rest from reference TRBV5-1 and TRBJ2-3): KAGVTQTPRYLIKTRGQQVTLSCSPISGHRSVSWYQQTPGQGLQFLFEYFSETQRNKGNFPGRFSGRQFSNSRSEMNVSTLELGDSALYLCASSKGLAGATDTQYFGPGTRLTVL.

This clonotype was seen many times. The chain joins TRBV7-8 to TRBJ2-3; D is undetermined. The length of the CDR3 is 16 residues. V lost 1 base, J lost 0 bases, and 11 bases lay in between. Germline lookup yields CDR1 SGHVS and CDR2 FQNEAQ. As DNA, the CDR3 is TGTGCCAGCAGCTTAGGCAGCGTAACTAGCACAGATACGCAGTATTTT. It yields the protein CASSLGSVTSTDTQYF.

This clonotype came up many times. The chain couples TRBV9 to TRBJ1-2; D is unresolved. Germline V gene data show CDR1 as SGDLS and CDR2 as YYNGEE. The V end was cut by 0 bases, the J end by 5 bases, with 8 bases between. The CDR3 has 13 residues. The chain's CDR3 is CASSVGVGYGYTF. The CDR3 region has the DNA TGTGCCAGCAGCGTAGGCGTAGGGTATGGCTACACCTTC.

The chain recombines TRBV20-1 with TRBJ2-2, with a possible D match to TRBD1 (6 bases). CDR3 length equals 16 residues. Germline V gene data show CDR1 as DFQATT and CDR2 as SNEGSKA (reference sequence). The V gene lost 6 bases and the J gene lost 6 bases, with 23 bases spanning the gap. The CDR3 region is CSARGLEAAFSGELFF. The CDR3 region has the DNA TGCAGTGCCAGGGGCCTGGAGGCGGCGTTTTCCGGGGAGCTGTTTTTT.

This clonotype was recorded at least ten times. J is TRBJ2-1 and V is TRBV6-2 or TRBV6-3; D remains unclear. V gave up 0 bases and J gave up 5 bases, with 8 bases separating them. This CDR3 comprises 14 residues. The germline V gene has CDR1 MNHEY and CDR2 SVGEGT. The CDR3 region is CASSYSIVHNEQFF. CDR3 in DNA: TGTGCCAGCAGTTACTCGATTGTGCACAATGAGCAGTTCTTC.

This clonotype was counted many times. This chain uses TRBV12-3 or TRBV12-4 with TRBJ2-1; the match to TRBD2 covers 16 bases. The CDR3 is 20 amino acids. Trimming at V came to 5 bases and at J to 7 bases, leaving 17 bases not matched to a gene. The CDR3 coding sequence is TGTGCCAGCAGTCCTGTGGGACTAGCGGGGGGGTCGGGATTCATGAATGAGCAGTTCTTC. Translating gives CASSPVGLAGGSGFMNEQFF.

This clonotype was picked up many times. The chain joins TRBV14 to TRBJ2-7; D possibly corresponds to TRBD1 (6 bases). Trimming stripped 0 bases from V and 3 bases from J, with 12 bases between. The CDR3 consists of 15 residues. The germline gives CDR1 SGHDN, CDR2 FVKESK. CDR3 loop: CASSQDGGGSYEQYF. The CDR3 DNA follows: TGTGCCAGCAGCCAAGATGGTGGGGGCAGCTACGAGCAGTACTTC.

This clonotype was detected many times. The chain is built from TRBV5-1 and TRBJ2-1, with a tentative D call TRBD2 (6 bases). The germline V gene encodes CDR1 SGHRS and CDR2 YFSETQ. The CDR3 is 11 amino acids. Trimming took off 4 bases at V and 9 bases at J, with 8 bases between the two ends. The CDR3 DNA reads TGCGCCAGCAGCCGGGGGACTGAGCAGTTCTTC. Translation gives CASSRGTEQFF.

V is TRBV5-1 and J is TRBJ2-2, with D tentatively TRBD2 (6 bases). This CDR3 is 14 amino acids long. The V and J ends lost 7 bases and 6 bases respectively, with 16 bases between them. Germline assignment: CDR1 SGHRS and CDR2 YFSETQ. CDR3 region: CASRQQGGAGELFF. The DNA for the CDR3 is TGCGCCAGCCGACAGCAGGGAGGCGCCGGGGAGCTGTTTTTT.

In this sample, this clonotype turned up many times. The chain has TRBV7-2 and TRBJ2-1; 10 bases match TRBD2. Germline CDR1 reads SGHTA; CDR2 reads FQGNSA. The trim removed 5 bases at V and 6 bases at J, leaving 10 bases unmatched. The CDR3 loop spans 16 amino acids. The CDR3 DNA follows: TGTGCCAGCAGCCAGAGGGAAAAGCGGGGGGGCAATGAGCAGTTCTTC. Protein: CASSQREKRGGNEQFF.

This clonotype was recorded many times. This sequence joins TRBV7-9 and TRBJ1-2; the D is unclear. CDR1 is SEHNR, CDR2 FQNEAQ, per germline (reference sequence). The CDR3 length is 14 residues. Trimming cost V 1 base and J 3 bases, with 9 bases left between them. CDR3 amino acids: CASSLGGNHYGYTF. In DNA form, the CDR3 reads TGTGCCAGCAGCTTAGGAGGTAATCACTATGGCTACACCTTC. Full variable domain (missing parts from reference TRBV7-9 and TRBJ1-2): DTGVSQNPRHKITKRGQNVTFRCDPISEHNRLYWYRQTLGQGPEFLTYFQNEAQLEKSRLLSDRFSAERPKGSFSTLEIQRTEQGDSAMYLCASSLGGNHYGYTFGSGTRLTVV.

There are many counts of this clonotype. The chain employs TRBV4-1 and TRBJ2-5; TRBD2 is a possible D gene (5 bases). Deletions cut 1 base from V and 4 bases from J, with 16 bases between. From germline, CDR1 is MGHRA and CDR2 YSYEKL. The CDR3 runs 16 residues. The CDR3 DNA is TGCGCCAGCAGCCAAGTCACTGAGCCCGAGGGAGAGACCCAGTACTTC. This sequence encodes CASSQVTEPEGETQYF.

The table lists this clonotype with many counts. CDR3 sequence: CASSPERRGNREQYF. The CDR3 region has the DNA TGTGCCAGCAGCCCCGAACGTCGGGGCAATAGAGAGCAGTACTTC. The chain carries TRBV7-2 and TRBJ2-7; D possibly uses TRBD1 or TRBD2 (5 bases each). Trimming shortened V by 5 bases and J by 7 bases, and 21 bases separated the two germline ends. The CDR3 covers 15 residues. Per the germline V gene, CDR1 is SGHTA and CDR2 is FQGNSA.

This clonotype was recorded many times. CDR3: CAISESLGQGRNGYTF. CDR3 nucleotide sequence: TGTGCCATCAGTGAGTCTTTGGGACAGGGGAGGAATGGCTACACCTTC. The V gene is TRBV10-3, the J gene TRBJ1-2, with 10 bases identical to TRBD1. The CDR3 runs to 16 residues. V gave up 0 bases and J gave up 6 bases; unmatched junction bases: 7. Germline V gene sequence: CDR1 ENHRY, CDR2 SYGVKD.

This rearrangement joins TRBV20-1 to TRBJ1-1, with TRBD1 matching 9 bases. CDR3 length: 14 amino acids. In germline, CDR1 is DFQATT, CDR2 SNEGSKA (reference sequence). Trimming removed 2 bases from V and 3 bases from J; junction bases left unmatched: 4. CDR3 DNA sequence: TGCAGTGCTAGAAGACAGGGGGAGGACACTGAAGCTTTCTTT. This gives the protein CSARRQGEDTEAFF.

The chain links TRBV5-1 to TRBJ1-1, with 9 positions matching TRBD1. With 4 bases clipped from V and 10 bases from J, the junction kept 17 bases outside the gene matches. This CDR3 comprises 16 residues. Germline V gene lookup returns CDR1 SGHRS and CDR2 YFSETQ. The CDR3 DNA sequence: TGCGCCAGCAGCACGACCCTCGGAACAGGGGGCGGCGGAGCTTTCTTT. Translated, it gives CASSTTLGTGGGGAFF. The whole variable domain, filled in from reference TRBV5-1 and TRBJ1-1, reads KAGVTQTPRYLIKTRGQQVTLSCSPISGHRSVSWYQQTPGQGLQFLFEYFSETQRNKGNFPGRFSGRQFSNSRSEMNVSTLELGDSALYLCASSTTLGTGGGGAFFGQGTRLTVV.

The rearrangement joins TRBV11-2 to TRBJ1-5, with 8 bases matching TRBD1. Germline CDR1 is SGHAT and CDR2 is FQNNGV. CDR3 length: 16 amino acids. V was pared by 2 bases and J by 5 bases, with 8 bases of the junction left unmatched. CDR3 residues: CASSLIGGTGYQPQHF. CDR3 bases: TGTGCCAGCAGCTTAATCGGAGGGACAGGATATCAGCCCCAGCATTTT. Full variable domain (missing parts from reference TRBV11-2 and TRBJ1-5): EAGVAQSPRYKIIEKRQSVAFWCNPISGHATLYWYQQILGQGPKLLIQFQNNGVVDDSQLPKDRFSAERLKGVDSTLKIQPAKLEDSAVYLCASSLIGGTGYQPQHFGDGTRLSIL.

This clonotype appeared many times. This chain connects TRBV5-1 to TRBJ2-3; D unclear. Trimming stripped 4 bases from V and 2 bases from J, with 8 bases between. The CDR3 covers 13 residues. The germline V gene encodes CDR1 SGHRS and CDR2 YFSETQ. CDR3 residues: CASSEANTDTQYF. The CDR3 DNA sequence: TGCGCCAGCAGCGAAGCTAACACAGATACGCAGTATTTT.

This chain uses TRBV2 with TRBJ1-6; 9 bases align to TRBD1. This CDR3 contains 15 residues. The junction had 10 bases not matched to a gene; V was cut back by 5 bases and J by 11 bases. CDR1 and CDR2 from the germline V gene are SNHLY and FYNNEI. In DNA form, the CDR3 reads TGTGCCAGCAGTACTGAACAGGGGGCTGTGACACCCCTCCACTTT. This encodes CASSTEQGAVTPLHF. The variable domain in full, completed from reference TRBV2 and TRBJ1-6, reads EPEVTQTPSHQVTQMGQEVILRCVPISNHLYFYWYRQILGQKVEFLVSFYNNEISEKSEIFDDQFSVERPDGSNFTLKIRSTKLEDSAMYFCASSTEQGAVTPLHFGNGTRLTVT.

This clonotype showed up many times. The CDR3 DNA reads as TGCGCCAGCAAAAGCAGTGGCTCCTACAATGAGCAGTTCTTC. It encodes CASKSSGSYNEQFF. The chain links TRBV5-1 to TRBJ2-1; D is ambiguous. Germline CDR1 is SGHRS and CDR2 is YFSETQ. The CDR3 extends over 14 amino acids. Trimming took 6 bases from V and 0 from J, leaving 10 bases between them.